This T cell receptor (beta chain) originates from a study of shared clonotypes between healthy human individuals. TCRdb's table, derived via immunoSEQ multiplex PCR, lists solely in-frame clones and lacks some. The table shows 1.5 million to 2.5 million clones, with about 95% occurring only once. On this clone: The antigen is undetermined.

Study-wide results and limits: Sequencing depth was predicted to influence how clonotypes are shared among donors. Naive subsets generally had larger estimated richness than memory subsets.

Naive CD8 cells were CD45RO-negative, positively selected for CCR7, excluding terminally differentiated effector memory CD45RA+ cells. Germline lookup yields CDR1 MNHEY and CDR2 SMNVEV (reference sequence). The CDR3 consists of 13 residues. Between the trimmed V and J ends, which lost 3 bases and 4 bases, there was a span of 9 bases. The source is a man younger than 35 in good health. The chain couples TRBV27 to TRBJ1-1; D gene ambiguous. Input material: naive CD8+ T cells sorted from blood. The CDR3 DNA is TGTGCCAGCAGTTTCCGGGTTGGCACTGAAGCTTTCTTT. Its translation: CASSFRVGTEAFF.